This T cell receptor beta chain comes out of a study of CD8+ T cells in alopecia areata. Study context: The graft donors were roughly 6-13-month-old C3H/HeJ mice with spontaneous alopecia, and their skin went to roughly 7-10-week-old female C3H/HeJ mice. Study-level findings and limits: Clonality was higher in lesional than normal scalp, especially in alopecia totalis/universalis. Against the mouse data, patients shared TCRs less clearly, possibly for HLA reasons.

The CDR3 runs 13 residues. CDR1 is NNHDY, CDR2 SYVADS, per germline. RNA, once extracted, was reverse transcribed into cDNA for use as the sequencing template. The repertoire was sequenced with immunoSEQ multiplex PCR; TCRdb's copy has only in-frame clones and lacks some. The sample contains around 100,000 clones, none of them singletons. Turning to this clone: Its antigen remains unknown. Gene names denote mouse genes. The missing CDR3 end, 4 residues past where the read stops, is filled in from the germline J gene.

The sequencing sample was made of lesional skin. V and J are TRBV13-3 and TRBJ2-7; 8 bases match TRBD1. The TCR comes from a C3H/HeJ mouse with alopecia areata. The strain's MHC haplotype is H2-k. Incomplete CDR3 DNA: TGTGCCAGCAGTAAACAGGGGGTTTAT. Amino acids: CASSKQGVY. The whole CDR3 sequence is CASSKQGVYEQYF.